The rows below give T cell receptor beta chains drawn from one sample of a study of cytomegalovirus exposure and HLA in healthy donors. Sequencing was performed with immunoSEQ multiplex PCR; in TCRdb, only in-frame clones are kept and a portion is missing. The repertoire has around 83,000 clones, over 75% of them found once; the top ten carry less than 5.5%. Sequenced: PBMCs. All receptors come from a male donor in good health and CMV-seropositive. Both conserved end residues are part of each CDR3. The order of the fields is clone size, V gene, J gene, D gene, CDR3 protein, CDR3 DNA. A D gene is named only where the DNA matches it firmly. Clone size, where shown, is once, few, many, or a class for clones that have expanded.

-,TRBV10-3,TRBJ2-7,-,CAISESGRAYEQYF,TGTGCCATCAGTGAGTCAGGCAGGGCCTACGAGCAGTACTTC
-,TRBV10-3,TRBJ1-2,TRBD1,CAISVDRVGGYTF,TGTGCCATCAGTGTGGACAGGGTGGGCGGCTACACCTTC
-,TRBV29-1,TRBJ2-3,-,CSVLETTDTQYF,TGCAGCGTTTTGGAGACCACAGATACGCAGTATTTT
-,TRBV28,TRBJ1-1,-,CASSPHMNTEAFF,TGTGCCAGCAGTCCGCACATGAACACTGAAGCTTTCTTT
-,TRBV7-8,TRBJ1-1,-,CASTLGWSAEAFF,TGTGCCAGCACTCTGGGCTGGTCCGCTGAAGCTTTCTTT
-,TRBV5-8,TRBJ2-1,-,CASSSERQRANNEQFF,TGTGCCAGCAGCTCGGAGCGACAGAGAGCGAACAATGAGCAGTTCTTC
-,TRBV13,TRBJ2-1,-,CASSLDGTGNNEQFF,TGTGCCAGCAGCTTAGACGGGACTGGTAACAATGAGCAGTTCTTC
-,TRBV28,TRBJ1-5,-,CASNRQANQPQHF,TGTGCCAGCAATAGACAGGCCAATCAGCCCCAGCATTTT
-,TRBV11-2,TRBJ2-4,-,CASSARQGLLAKNIQYF,TGTGCCAGCAGCGCGAGGCAGGGGCTCCTAGCCAAAAACATTCAGTACTTC
-,TRBV30,TRBJ1-1,TRBD1,CAWSGTGDGAFF,TGTGCCTGGAGCGGGACAGGGGATGGAGCTTTCTTT
-,TRBV4-1,TRBJ1-2,TRBD1,CASSLQGNYGYTF,TGCGCCAGCAGCCTACAGGGGAACTATGGCTACACCTTC
-,TRBV27,TRBJ1-5,TRBD1,CASSTLGTGDQPQHF,TGTGCCAGCAGCACCCTTGGGACAGGGGATCAGCCCCAGCATTTT
-,TRBV7-9,TRBJ2-5,TRBD1,CASSSLGQGATRETQYF,TGTGCCAGCAGCTCCCTGGGCCAGGGGGCAACCAGAGAGACCCAGTACTTC
-,TRBV27,TRBJ2-3,TRBD2,CASSLMGGRSDTQYF,TGTGCCAGCAGTTTAATGGGCGGGAGATCGGATACGCAGTATTTT
-,TRBV7-6,TRBJ2-1,TRBD2,CASSSFGLAGGEQFF,TGTGCCAGCAGCTCATTTGGACTAGCGGGAGGTGAGCAGTTCTTC
-,TRBV9,TRBJ1-2,-,CASSRDQRGYTF,TGTGCCAGCAGTCGAGACCAGAGGGGCTACACCTTC
-,TRBV5-6,TRBJ1-3,-,CASRGAGNTIYF,TGTGCCAGCAGGGGAGCTGGAAACACCATATATTTT
-,TRBV18,TRBJ2-2,TRBD1,CASSDDRGQGTGELFF,TGTGCCAGCTCGGACGACAGGGGGCAGGGCACCGGGGAGCTGTTTTTT
-,TRBV2,TRBJ2-7,TRBD1,CASSLTGDPYEQYF,TGTGCCAGCAGCCTTACAGGGGACCCCTACGAGCAGTACTTC
-,TRBV7-9,TRBJ1-6,-,CASSPNNNSPLHF,TGTGCCAGCAGCCCCAACAATAATTCACCCCTCCACTTT
-,TRBV29-1,TRBJ2-2,TRBD2,CSVRGGTRPAGELFF,TGCAGCGTTAGGGGGGGGACTAGACCAGCCGGGGAGCTGTTTTTT
-,TRBV30,TRBJ2-7,-,CAWTLGGYKEQYF,TGTGCCTGGACACTCGGGGGATATAAGGAGCAGTACTTC
-,TRBV5-6,TRBJ1-4,TRBD1,CASSLYQGAREKLFF,TGTGCCAGCAGCTTGTATCAGGGGGCAAGGGAAAAACTGTTTTTT
-,TRBV7-2,TRBJ2-3,TRBD2,CASSLVGFGGGRTDTQYF,TGTGCCAGCAGCTTAGTCGGTTTCGGCGGGGGGCGCACAGATACGCAGTATTTT
-,TRBV5-4,TRBJ1-2,-,CASSFPPNYGYTF,TGTGCCAGCAGCTTCCCTCCTAACTATGGCTACACCTTC
-,TRBV19,TRBJ1-6,-,CASSDNFRGRNSPLHF,TGTGCCAGTAGTGACAACTTCAGGGGAAGGAATTCACCCCTCCACTTT
-,TRBV5-1,TRBJ1-1,-,CASRMEGGEAFF,TGCGCCAGCCGAATGGAGGGCGGGGAAGCTTTCTTT
-,TRBV2,TRBJ2-1,TRBD1,CASSRSRDRVEGYNEQFF,TGTGCCAGCAGTCGGTCCCGGGACAGGGTTGAGGGCTACAATGAGCAGTTCTTC
once,TRBV2,TRBJ2-3,-,CASSRDTQYF,TGTGCGAGCTCTAGGGATACGCAGTATTTT
-,TRBV5-1,TRBJ2-7,-,CASSLSAGEQYF,TGCGCCAGCAGCTTGTCCGCGGGAGAGCAGTACTTC
-,TRBV30,TRBJ1-5,-,CAWSVRGSGNQPQHF,TGTGCCTGGAGTGTAAGAGGCAGCGGAAATCAGCCCCAGCATTTT
-,TRBV9,TRBJ2-1,TRBD2,CASSAPGRLAEDNEQFF,TGTGCCAGCAGCGCCCCAGGGCGGCTAGCGGAAGACAATGAGCAGTTCTTC
-,TRBV19,TRBJ1-5,-,CASSTGFQPQHF,TGTGCCAGTAGTACAGGGTTTCAGCCCCAGCATTTT
-,TRBV7-9,TRBJ2-3,-,CASSPPWRGQVVADTQYF,TGTGCCAGCAGCCCCCCCTGGCGCGGGCAAGTAGTGGCAGATACGCAGTATTTT
-,TRBV27,TRBJ2-1,TRBD2,CASGPAGGFF,TGTGCCAGCGGACCAGCGGGAGGTTTCTTC
-,TRBV27,TRBJ2-3,TRBD1,CASSPHGTGSTDTQYF,TGTGCCAGCAGTCCACACGGGACAGGGAGTACAGATACGCAGTATTTT
-,TRBV5-4,TRBJ2-5,-,CASSTGTKQETQYF,TGTGCCAGCAGTACCGGGACAAAGCAAGAGACCCAGTACTTC
-,TRBV6-5,TRBJ2-7,TRBD1,CASSYGQGSYYEQYF,TGTGCCAGCAGTTACGGACAGGGGTCCTACTACGAGCAGTACTTC
once,TRBV9,TRBJ2-2,-,CASSGVRVAGELFF,TGTGCCAGCAGCGGGGTTCGGGTTGCCGGGGAGCTGTTTTTT
-,TRBV2,TRBJ2-7,-,CASTQGYEQYF,TGTGCCAGCACCCAGGGTTACGAGCAGTACTTC
-,TRBV5-4,TRBJ2-5,TRBD1,CASSHRDRGKTTQYF,TGTGCCAGCAGTCACCGGGACAGGGGTAAGACGACCCAGTACTTC
few,TRBV7-6,TRBJ2-1,-,CASSLASNEQFF,TGTGCCAGCAGCTTAGCGTCGAATGAGCAGTTCTTC
few,TRBV4-2,TRBJ2-1,TRBD1,CASSRITDRAYNEQFF,TGTGCCAGCAGCCGTATTACCGACAGGGCCTACAATGAGCAGTTCTTC
-,TRBV29-1,TRBJ2-6,-,CSAIVSGAISGANVLTF,TGCAGCGCCATAGTCTCTGGGGCGATCTCTGGGGCCAACGTCCTGACTTTC
few,TRBV5-1,TRBJ1-5,-,CASSLGVGPPQPQHF,TGCGCCAGCAGCTTGGGGGTTGGGCCCCCTCAGCCCCAGCATTTT
-,TRBV2,TRBJ1-1,TRBD1,CASSRQGMNTEAFF,TGTGCCAGCAGTCGACAGGGGATGAACACTGAAGCTTTCTTT
-,TRBV29-1,TRBJ2-1,-,CSVAEMNSYNEQFF,TGCAGCGTAGCGGAAATGAACTCCTACAATGAGCAGTTCTTC
-,TRBV6-1,TRBJ1-5,-,CASSEARLRSNQPQHF,TGTGCCAGCAGTGAAGCGCGCCTCAGGAGCAATCAGCCCCAGCATTTT
-,TRBV10-1,TRBJ1-1,TRBD1,CASSESGTGEEDFF,TGCGCCAGCAGTGAGTCGGGGACAGGGGAAGAGGATTTCTTT
-,TRBV2,TRBJ2-3,TRBD2,CASSELASGPSTDTQYF,TGTGCCAGCAGTGAGTTGGCTAGCGGCCCTAGCACAGATACGCAGTATTTT
once,TRBV6-4,TRBJ1-1,TRBD1,CASSFTSLDRGAEAFF,TGTGCCAGCAGTTTTACCTCCCTGGACAGGGGGGCTGAAGCTTTCTTT
-,TRBV30,TRBJ1-1,TRBD1,CACGTGGLGTEAFF,TGTGCCTGCGGGACAGGGGGCCTCGGCACTGAAGCTTTCTTT
-,TRBV5-5,TRBJ1-1,-,CASSFNRNTEAFF,TGTGCCAGCAGCTTCAACAGGAACACTGAAGCTTTCTTT
once,TRBV11-2,TRBJ2-7,-,CASSLVIADYEQYF,TGTGCCAGCAGCTTAGTCATAGCGGACTACGAGCAGTACTTC
-,TRBV5-4,TRBJ2-7,-,CASSLANYEQYF,TGTGCCAGCAGCTTGGCTAACTACGAGCAGTACTTC
-,TRBV2,TRBJ2-2,TRBD2,CAREGLARTGELFF,TGTGCCAGGGAGGGACTAGCGAGGACCGGGGAGCTGTTTTTT